A selection of T cell receptor beta chains follows, all from one sample in a study of T-cell memory formation after mild COVID-19. TCRdb itself ran the 5' RACE reads through MiXCR, one entry per CDR3 protein. The data contain 300,000 to 400,000 distinct CDR3 sequences, roughly an eighth of them singletons. Sequencing used PBMCs or a T cell subset sorted from them (not recorded which). The receptors were sampled from a man aged 18 to 30 who had mild COVID-19 (a few samples of this study predate the infection). Cell type and time point are not known. CDR3s leave out the opening cysteine and the closing phenylalanine or tryptophan.

J: TRBJ2-3
V: TRBV5-1
CDR3: ASNRGGSTDTQY

J: TRBJ2-1
V: TRBV28
CDR3: ASSLMDNEQF

J: TRBJ2-5
V: TRBV6-1
CDR3: ASSDRGSIETQY

J: TRBJ1-1
V: TRBV5-1
CDR3: ASSSGGAMNTEAF

J: TRBJ1-2
V: TRBV18
CDR3: ASSPTTSGQGSGYT

J: TRBJ2-2
V: TRBV10-3
CDR3: AISEPFLENTGELF

J: TRBJ2-3
V: TRBV3-1
CDR3: ASSQGRESQY

J: TRBJ2-3
V: TRBV10-2
CDR3: ASSRLAGAPDTQY

J: TRBJ2-7
V: TRBV5-1
CDR3: ASSLWGDYEQY

J: TRBJ2-1
V: TRBV7-9
CDR3: ASSLSGRSTYNEQF

J: TRBJ2-5
V: TRBV6-1
CDR3: ASKTPGGQETQY

J: TRBJ2-7
V: TRBV12-3/TRBV12-4
CDR3: ASRIAFEQY

J: TRBJ1-1
V: TRBV29-1
CDR3: SVVGNSVAF

J: TRBJ2-5
V: TRBV19
CDR3: ASSSQEGIETQY

J: TRBJ2-3
V: TRBV12-3/TRBV12-4
CDR3: ASTLGPGRRTDTQY

J: TRBJ2-3
V: TRBV6-5
CDR3: ASSYTGGPTDTQY

J: TRBJ2-7
V: TRBV4-1
CDR3: ASSQVGGSEQY

J: TRBJ1-1
V: TRBV20-1
CDR3: SAPTLLSSTEAF

J: TRBJ1-6
V: TRBV7-8
CDR3: ASSLVRQGRSPLH

J: TRBJ2-4
V: TRBV29-1
CDR3: SVTRGQGIQY

J: TRBJ2-7
V: TRBV4-3
CDR3: ASSHQGQLAYEQY

J: TRBJ2-5
V: TRBV9
CDR3: ASSVGQEQTQH

J: TRBJ1-1
V: TRBV7-9
CDR3: ASSNGQGYTEAF

J: TRBJ2-7
V: TRBV4-2
CDR3: ASSPPARSGEQY

J: TRBJ2-3
V: TRBV7-2
CDR3: ASSPTPRGGADTQY

J: TRBJ2-5
V: TRBV7-9
CDR3: ASSRYGVRQGGETQY

J: TRBJ2-1
V: TRBV27
CDR3: ASSGLAGVKSYNEQF

J: TRBJ1-3
V: TRBV7-2
CDR3: ASSPDRGPENTIY

J: TRBJ2-3
V: TRBV5-1
CDR3: ASSLEYFLAELTDTQY

J: TRBJ1-2
V: TRBV3-1
CDR3: ASSQLFGYT

J: TRBJ2-3
V: TRBV12-3/TRBV12-4
CDR3: ASRASGGRRDTQY

J: TRBJ2-1
V: TRBV20-1
CDR3: SVPSVYNEQF

J: TRBJ1-5
V: TRBV6-1
CDR3: ASSELGWAGNQPQH

J: TRBJ2-1
V: TRBV5-1
CDR3: ASSLEAREQF

J: TRBJ1-4
V: TRBV19
CDR3: ASSTTATTNEKLF

J: TRBJ2-5
V: TRBV6-5
CDR3: ASSYSILAETQY

J: TRBJ1-2
V: TRBV3-1
CDR3: ASSQDLRLDYGYT

J: TRBJ1-5
V: TRBV6-2/TRBV6-3
CDR3: ASSYYFDQPQH

J: TRBJ2-1
V: TRBV7-9
CDR3: ATIGGPDEEF

J: TRBJ2-3
V: TRBV5-1
CDR3: ASSDGGAKTDTQY

J: TRBJ1-4
V: TRBV7-9
CDR3: ASSPRGVEKLF

J: TRBJ2-3
V: TRBV10-3
CDR3: AITETGAGTDTQY

J: TRBJ2-3
V: TRBV20-1
CDR3: SPTSGGTDTQY

J: TRBJ1-6
V: TRBV10-3
CDR3: AISGNRDSPLH

J: TRBJ1-3
V: TRBV10-3
CDR3: AIRTGVRQNTIY

J: TRBJ2-5
V: TRBV9
CDR3: ASSVGLAGETQY

J: TRBJ2-7
V: TRBV29-1
CDR3: SVEEGGHYEQY

J: TRBJ2-5
V: TRBV19
CDR3: ASTYRGEETQY

J: TRBJ2-4
V: TRBV27
CDR3: ASTRQNIQY

J: TRBJ2-1
V: TRBV6-5
CDR3: ASRRASEQF

J: TRBJ2-1
V: TRBV12-3/TRBV12-4
CDR3: ASSIQSSYNEQF

J: TRBJ2-2
V: TRBV24-1
CDR3: ATSEGSLDTGELF

J: TRBJ2-2
V: TRBV9
CDR3: ASSPEGGAGELF